This T cell receptor beta chain was observed in a study of blood T cell repertoires in COVID-19 (dated by TCRdb to 2020 to 2022). Broadly, across the study: The collaborator samples originated in the United States, Italy and Spain and spanned the acute and convalescent phases of COVID-19. The prospective study material was composed of cDNA or gDNA derived from T cells, B-cell-depleted T cells, or PBMCs. The dataset comprised deeply sampled blood TCRbeta repertoires from subjects exposed to, actively infected with, or recovered from COVID-19. The repertoires were made available in a free public database intended to serve as a resource for research on the immune response to SARS-CoV-2. The samples were drawn from the first 160 participants of the ongoing ImmuneRACE study and from under 1,500 subjects provided by 6 global collaborators. Nearly every sample came with metadata listing a de-identified subject ID, COVID-19 status, age in years and sex. Where available, HLA class I and class II types were taken from metadata supplied by the sample provider and were not determined by assay-based typing. Broad study findings and their caveats: The quantity of clinical and demographic metadata differed by source and by participant and was supplied without curation.

In regard to this clone: No cognate antigen has been identified for it. No much larger clone is present one base from it, and per-base qualities are unavailable.

TCRbeta CDR3 regions were amplified from genomic DNA using the immunoSEQ Assay, a bias-controlled multiplex PCR. Per the source publication's procedure: The number of nucleated cells in each sample was estimated by amplification of reference gene primers within the assay. To quantify the absolute abundance of each unique TCRbeta CDR3 rearrangement, sequence reads were collapsed and filtered. For each sample, productive Simpson clonality was calculated as the square root of Simpson's diversity index across productive rearrangements. The clones in this table, taken by TCRdb from immuneACCESS, are in-frame only. Not every clone is retained; where verified, under half of the shortfall comes from an unresolved V gene, and the cause of the rest is unknown. V and J calls and clone size are those listed in that table; D and trimming were worked out from the DNA. The table for this sample lists around 99,000 clones; around 82% of them were counted only once. Clones ranked in the top ten supply about 6.6% of the sample.

Whole blood was collected in K2EDTA tubes by collaborating institutions according to the institutions' own protocols. For TCRbeta analysis, collaborator samples were shipped as frozen whole blood, as isolated PBMCs, or as DNA extracted from either sample type. The source of this sequence is a woman aged 45-59 years with acute or convalescent COVID-19. Sequences were obtained from peripheral blood.

The CDR3 protein is CASKSAGTGDAEQYF. The DNA sequence is given as TGTGCCAGCAAATCGGCCGGGACAGGCGACGCCGAGCAGTACTTC. The V gene is TRBV2 and the J gene is TRBJ2-7, and 8 junctional nucleotides match TRBD1. CDR1 and CDR2 are read off the germline V gene as SNHLY and FYNNEI. The CDR3 numbers 15 residues from cysteine through phenylalanine. The entry retains the CDR3 DNA only, 45 bases that are in frame from base 1. V ends up 7 bases short and J 6 bases short, with an unmatched junction base count of 14.